A single sample is the source of the 2 T cell receptor beta chains below, sequenced in a study of shared clonotypes between healthy human individuals. Clones were sequenced by immunoSEQ multiplex PCR, and TCRdb holds only the in-frame ones, with some missing. This table holds over 1.5 million clones, roughly 98% found once. Sequenced input: naive CD4+ T cells sorted from blood. The subset is: CD45RA+ positively selected. The receptors were sampled from a man aged 25-45 years in good health.

A remark on this clone: This specimen includes other DNA sequences encoding the same CDR3. V gene TRBV29-1 combines with J gene TRBJ2-5; D might be TRBD1 (6 bases). CDR3 length: 11 residues. Germline V gives CDR1 SQVTM, CDR2 ANQGSEA. Trimming left V 6 bases short and J 5 bases short, with 10 bases between. CDR3 nucleotide sequence: TGCAGCGTCCGCCAGGGGGAGACCCAGTACTTC. This sequence encodes CSVRQGETQYF.

The chain carries TRBV29-1 and TRBJ2-3; D possibly corresponds to TRBD2 (5 bases). Trimming cost V 7 bases and J 0 bases, with 11 bases left between them. CDR1 and CDR2 from the germline V gene are SQVTM and ANQGSEA. The CDR3 sequence is 13 residues long. The CDR3 sequence: CSAKRTSTDTQYF. DNA for the CDR3: TGCAGCGCCAAAAGGACTAGCACAGATACGCAGTATTTT.